Sequencing of this T cell receptor beta chain was carried out in a study of blood T cell repertoires in COVID-19. For the study at large: Sites in the United States, Italy and Spain provided acute and convalescent COVID-19 samples. The cDNA or gDNA used as material had been derived from T cells, B-cell-depleted T cells, or PBMCs.

Seattle patients were enrolled during active infection and followed longitudinally. The assay was immunoSEQ multiplex PCR, and TCRdb's table has in-frame clones only and misses some. The top ten clones hold less than 7% of a sample with around 190,000 clones, around 79% of them seen once. This CDR3 comprises 13 residues. Trimming stripped 3 bases from V and 2 bases from J, with 8 bases between. Germline CDR1 ENHRY, CDR2 SYGVKD. Sequenced material: peripheral blood. The rearrangement joins TRBV10-3 to TRBJ2-7; D perhaps matches TRBD1 (5 bases). This receptor was identified in a woman aged 40 to 49 with COVID-19, enrolled during active disease. The CDR3 reads CAISEDSPYEQYF. The CDR3 region has the DNA TGTGCCATCAGTGAAGACAGCCCCTACGAGCAGTACTTC.